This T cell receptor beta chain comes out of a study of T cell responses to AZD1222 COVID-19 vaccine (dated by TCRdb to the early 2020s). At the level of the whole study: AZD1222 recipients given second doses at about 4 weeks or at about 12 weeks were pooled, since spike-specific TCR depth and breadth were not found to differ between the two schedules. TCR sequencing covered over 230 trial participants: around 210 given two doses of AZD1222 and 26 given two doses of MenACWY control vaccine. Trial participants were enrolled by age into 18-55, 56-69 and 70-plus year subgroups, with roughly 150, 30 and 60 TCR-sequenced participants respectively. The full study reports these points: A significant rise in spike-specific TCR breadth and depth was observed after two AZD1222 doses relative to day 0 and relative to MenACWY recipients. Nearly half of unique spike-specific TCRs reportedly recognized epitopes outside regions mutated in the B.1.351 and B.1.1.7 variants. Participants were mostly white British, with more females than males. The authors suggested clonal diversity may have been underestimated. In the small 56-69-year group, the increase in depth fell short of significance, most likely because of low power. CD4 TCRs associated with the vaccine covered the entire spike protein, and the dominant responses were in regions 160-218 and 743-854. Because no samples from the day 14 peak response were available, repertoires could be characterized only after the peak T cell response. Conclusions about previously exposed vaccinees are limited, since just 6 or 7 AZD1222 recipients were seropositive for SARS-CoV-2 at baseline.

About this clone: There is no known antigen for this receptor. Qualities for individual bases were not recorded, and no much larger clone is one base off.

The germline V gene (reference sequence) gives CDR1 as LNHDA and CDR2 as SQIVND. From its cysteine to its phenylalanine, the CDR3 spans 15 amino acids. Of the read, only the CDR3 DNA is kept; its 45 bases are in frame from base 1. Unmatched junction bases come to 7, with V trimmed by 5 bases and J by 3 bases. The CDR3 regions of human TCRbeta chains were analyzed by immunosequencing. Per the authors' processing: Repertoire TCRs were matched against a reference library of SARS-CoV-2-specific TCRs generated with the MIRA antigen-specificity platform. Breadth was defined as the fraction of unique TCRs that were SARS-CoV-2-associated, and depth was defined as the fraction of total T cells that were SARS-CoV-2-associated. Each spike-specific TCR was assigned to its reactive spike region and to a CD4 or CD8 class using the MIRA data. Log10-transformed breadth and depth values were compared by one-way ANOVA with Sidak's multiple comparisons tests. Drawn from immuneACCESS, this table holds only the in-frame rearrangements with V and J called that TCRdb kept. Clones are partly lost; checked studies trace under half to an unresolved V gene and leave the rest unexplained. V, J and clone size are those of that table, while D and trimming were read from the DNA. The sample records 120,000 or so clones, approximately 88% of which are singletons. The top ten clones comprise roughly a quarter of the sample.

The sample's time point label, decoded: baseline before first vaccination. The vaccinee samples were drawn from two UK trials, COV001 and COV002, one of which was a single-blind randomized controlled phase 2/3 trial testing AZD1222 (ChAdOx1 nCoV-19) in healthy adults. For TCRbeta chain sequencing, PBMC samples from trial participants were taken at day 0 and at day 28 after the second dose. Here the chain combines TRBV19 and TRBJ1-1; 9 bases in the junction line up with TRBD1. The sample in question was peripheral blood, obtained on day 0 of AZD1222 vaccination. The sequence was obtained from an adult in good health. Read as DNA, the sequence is TGTGCCAGTAGTCTGACAGGGGGGGCGGACACTGAAGCTTTCTTT. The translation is CASSLTGGADTEAFF.